This T cell receptor (beta chain) was identified during a study of OX40 agonist ivuxolimab in advanced cancers. Across the study: Males comprised about 78% of the group, whose mean age was about 61 years (range 23 to 79). Regarding the study as a whole: With doses of 0.1-3.0 mg/kg, partial responders showed among the lowest clonal expansion. Expanded clones were, on average, more numerous in CD8+ T cells than in CD4+.

This CDR3 comprises 17 residues. V gave up 2 bases and J gave up 4 bases, with 17 bases separating them. CDR1 and CDR2 (germline): SGHVS, FQNEAQ. Profiling relied on immunoSEQ multiplex PCR, and the TCRdb table lists in-frame clones only, not all of them. Of some 97,000 clones in the sample, about nine tenths were seen once. In the case of this clone: Antigen specificity is unknown.

This TCR came from an adult with an advanced solid tumor such as melanoma, head and neck, liver or kidney cancer. The sequencing here drew on CD4+ or CD8+ T cells sorted from blood, taken in a trial of the OX40 agonist ivuxolimab. The rearrangement uses TRBV7-8 and TRBJ2-2; D tentatively reads TRBD1 or TRBD2 (6 bases each). The CDR3 here is CASSLRTGGLTTGELFF. DNA for the CDR3: TGTGCCAGCAGCTTAAGGACCGGGGGCCTAACCACCGGGGAGCTGTTTTTT.